These T cell receptor beta chains were read from a single sample in a study of T cell responses to AZD1222 COVID-19 vaccine. Measured with immunoSEQ multiplex PCR; TCRdb has only the in-frame clones, and not every one. The sample includes approximately 89,000 clones, around nine tenths seen only once; the top ten take over 2.5%. The sample consisted of peripheral blood, taken on day 0 of AZD1222 vaccination. These receptors came from an adult in good health. Each CDR3 is given with its conserved first and last residue. Each record gives: J gene, D gene, CDR3 length, clone size, V gene, CDR3 DNA, CDR3 protein. The D gene is left open where the match is weak. The size field is filled for only some rows; it gives once, few, many or a size class.

J: TRBJ2-6
D: NA
length: 16
size: NA
V: TRBV28
DNA: TGTGCCAGCAGTTCCAGTAGCAGTGGTGGGGCCAACGTCCTGACTTTC
CDR3: CASSSSSSGGANVLTF

J: TRBJ1-1
D: NA
length: 14
size: NA
V: TRBV7-9
DNA: TGTGCCAGCAGCTATTTGAACGGGGACACTGAAGCTTTCTTT
CDR3: CASSYLNGDTEAFF

J: TRBJ1-5
D: NA
length: 16
size: NA
V: TRBV7-8
DNA: TGTGCCAGCAGCTTTTTAGGGGGTCGGAGCAATCAGCCCCAGCATTTT
CDR3: CASSFLGGRSNQPQHF

J: TRBJ1-4
D: NA
length: 13
size: NA
V: TRBV3-1/TRBV3-2
DNA: TGTGCCAGCAGCCAATATACGGGGGGGAAACTGTTTTTT
CDR3: CASSQYTGGKLFF

J: TRBJ1-2
D: NA
length: 15
size: NA
V: TRBV30
DNA: TGTGCCAGGGAAGGTTGGGGGGCATCAAACTATGGCTACACCTTC
CDR3: CAREGWGASNYGYTF

J: TRBJ2-7
D: NA
length: 14
size: NA
V: TRBV19
DNA: TGTGCCAGTAGTAAAGAGACAGAAAACTACGAGCAGTACTTC
CDR3: CASSKETENYEQYF

J: TRBJ1-2
D: NA
length: 15
size: NA
V: TRBV9
DNA: TGTGCCAGCAGCGTATTACCCGGGAATAACTATGGCTACACCTTC
CDR3: CASSVLPGNNYGYTF

J: TRBJ2-4
D: NA
length: 15
size: NA
V: TRBV6-5
DNA: TGTGCCAGCAGGGGTTCGGGGCTGACCAAAAACATTCAGTACTTC
CDR3: CASRGSGLTKNIQYF

J: TRBJ1-2
D: TRBD1
length: 13
size: NA
V: TRBV19
DNA: TGTGCCAGTAGAGGGGACAGGGTAGGCGGCTACACCTTC
CDR3: CASRGDRVGGYTF

J: TRBJ1-2
D: NA
length: 13
size: NA
V: TRBV11-3
DNA: TGTGCCAGCAGCCCCCGGGCAGTTAATGGCTACACCTTC
CDR3: CASSPRAVNGYTF

J: TRBJ1-3
D: NA
length: 14
size: NA
V: TRBV11-2
DNA: TGTGCCAGCAGCTCCGACAGGTGGGGCGAAGGCATATATTTT
CDR3: CASSSDRWGEGIYF

J: TRBJ2-7
D: NA
length: 13
size: NA
V: TRBV6-5
DNA: TGTGCCAGCAGTTACCCCCGGTCAGTCGAGCAGTACTTC
CDR3: CASSYPRSVEQYF

J: TRBJ2-7
D: NA
length: 11
size: NA
V: TRBV20-1
DNA: TGCAGTGCTAGAGATTTCGACGAGCAGTACTTC
CDR3: CSARDFDEQYF

J: TRBJ1-1
D: TRBD1
length: 14
size: NA
V: TRBV29-1
DNA: TGCAGCGTTGAAGAGCACAGGGGGAGCACTGAAGCTTTCTTT
CDR3: CSVEEHRGSTEAFF

J: TRBJ1-4
D: NA
length: 15
size: once
V: TRBV7-2
DNA: TGTGCCAGCAGCAACTACAGGGAGTCTAATGAAAAACTGTTTTTT
CDR3: CASSNYRESNEKLFF

J: TRBJ1-4
D: TRBD1
length: 16
size: NA
V: TRBV18
DNA: TGTGCCAGCTCATTCGGATCGACAGGGCGAACTGAAAAACTGTTTTTT
CDR3: CASSFGSTGRTEKLFF

J: TRBJ1-1
D: TRBD1
length: 14
size: NA
V: TRBV11-2
DNA: TGTGCCAGCAGCTTTACAGGGGGGGACACTGAAGCTTTCTTT
CDR3: CASSFTGGDTEAFF

J: TRBJ1-4
D: NA
length: 13
size: NA
V: TRBV18
DNA: TGTGCCAGCTCCAGGGGCGGAGATGAAAAACTGTTTTTT
CDR3: CASSRGGDEKLFF

J: TRBJ1-1
D: NA
length: 14
size: NA
V: TRBV6-6
DNA: TGTGCCAGCAGTCATGGGACGGCGAACACTGAAGCTTTCTTT
CDR3: CASSHGTANTEAFF

J: TRBJ2-3
D: TRBD1
length: 16
size: NA
V: TRBV7-2
DNA: TGTGCCAGCAGCTCTGGACAGGGTGGGAGAACAGATACGCAGTATTTT
CDR3: CASSSGQGGRTDTQYF

J: TRBJ1-6
D: TRBD1
length: 19
size: NA
V: TRBV19
DNA: TGTGCCAGTACCCCAAGTAGGGGGCGACCTCTCTCCTATAATTCACCCCTCCACTTT
CDR3: CASTPSRGRPLSYNSPLHF

J: TRBJ2-2
D: NA
length: 16
size: NA
V: TRBV9
DNA: TGTGCCAGCAGCGTAGGGGCTCAGAGAAACACCGGGGAGCTGTTTTTT
CDR3: CASSVGAQRNTGELFF

J: TRBJ1-2
D: NA
length: 15
size: NA
V: TRBV4-1
DNA: TGCGCCAGCAGCCAAGTTCAGGGCCTCTCCTATGGCTACACCTTC
CDR3: CASSQVQGLSYGYTF

J: TRBJ1-1
D: NA
length: 16
size: NA
V: TRBV14
DNA: TGTGCCAGCAGCCAAGATAGGTGGCTTCCGAACACTGAAGCTTTCTTT
CDR3: CASSQDRWLPNTEAFF

J: TRBJ1-4
D: NA
length: 15
size: NA
V: TRBV7-6
DNA: TGTGCCAGCAGCTCCGGGACCTTGGTAAATGAAAAACTGTTTTTT
CDR3: CASSSGTLVNEKLFF

J: TRBJ1-2
D: NA
length: 13
size: NA
V: TRBV2
DNA: TGTGCCACTAGTGAGGGGTTTAACTATGGCTACACCTTC
CDR3: CATSEGFNYGYTF

J: TRBJ1-1
D: NA
length: 16
size: NA
V: TRBV15
DNA: TGTGCCACCAGCGATAGGGATCGTAGGATGAACACTGAAGCTTTCTTT
CDR3: CATSDRDRRMNTEAFF

J: TRBJ1-2
D: NA
length: 15
size: once
V: TRBV29-1
DNA: TGCAGCGTTGAAGATCTTAGCGAGAGCCAATATGGCTACACCTTC
CDR3: CSVEDLSESQYGYTF

J: TRBJ2-1
D: TRBD2
length: 16
size: NA
V: TRBV5-1
DNA: TGCGCCAGCAGCACCGGACTAGCGGGGTCGTACAATGAGCAGTTCTTC
CDR3: CASSTGLAGSYNEQFF

J: TRBJ1-1
D: TRBD1
length: 19
size: few
V: TRBV6-1
DNA: TGTGCCAGCAGTGAACCCCCTGTAGGACAGGGGAGAAGGAGCACTGAAGCTTTCTTT
CDR3: CASSEPPVGQGRRSTEAFF

J: TRBJ2-5
D: NA
length: 15
size: NA
V: TRBV5-1
DNA: TGCGCCAGCAGCTTTTACAGGGGAGGAAAGGAGACCCAGTACTTC
CDR3: CASSFYRGGKETQYF

J: TRBJ2-3
D: NA
length: 14
size: NA
V: TRBV7-2
DNA: TGTGCCAGCAGCTTTCAAACAGGAGCAGATACGCAGTATTTT
CDR3: CASSFQTGADTQYF

J: TRBJ2-7
D: TRBD1
length: 14
size: NA
V: TRBV19
DNA: TGTGCCAGTAGTACAAGACAGGGGAGTTACGAGCAGTACTTC
CDR3: CASSTRQGSYEQYF

J: TRBJ1-5
D: TRBD1
length: 15
size: few
V: TRBV7-2
DNA: TGTGCCAGCAGCGTACCGGGACAGGGAAACCAGCCCCAGCATTTT
CDR3: CASSVPGQGNQPQHF

J: TRBJ1-1
D: NA
length: 10
size: NA
V: TRBV20-1
DNA: TGCAGTGCTATGGTCACTGAAGCTTTCTTT
CDR3: CSAMVTEAFF

J: TRBJ1-1
D: NA
length: 14
size: NA
V: TRBV30
DNA: TGTGCCTGGAGCCCAGGGGCATCGGGCACTGAAGCTTTCTTT
CDR3: CAWSPGASGTEAFF

J: TRBJ2-7
D: NA
length: 16
size: NA
V: TRBV28
DNA: TGTGCCAGCAGTGCAACCCCATGGACAGCCTCCTACGAGCAGTACTTC
CDR3: CASSATPWTASYEQYF

J: TRBJ1-1
D: TRBD1
length: 16
size: NA
V: TRBV4-1
DNA: TGCGCCAGCAGCCAAGTCGCGGGACAGGGGAACACTGAAGCTTTCTTT
CDR3: CASSQVAGQGNTEAFF

J: TRBJ1-3
D: NA
length: 17
size: NA
V: TRBV7-8
DNA: TGTGCCAGCTCTAGGCAGGCCGGCCAGGTCTCTGGAAACACCATATATTTT
CDR3: CASSRQAGQVSGNTIYF

J: TRBJ2-3
D: TRBD2
length: 17
size: NA
V: TRBV7-3
DNA: TGTGCCAGCAGCTCCCGGTCTAGCGGGGGGGCCGCAGATACGCAGTATTTT
CDR3: CASSSRSSGGAADTQYF

J: TRBJ1-5
D: NA
length: 15
size: NA
V: TRBV5-6
DNA: TGTGCCAGCAGCTTGGCTGGGGGCTCTCATCAGCCCCAGCATTTT
CDR3: CASSLAGGSHQPQHF

J: TRBJ2-1
D: TRBD1
length: 13
size: NA
V: TRBV2
DNA: TGTGCCAGCAGTGATCAGGGGGAAACACAGCAGTTCTTC
CDR3: CASSDQGETQQFF

J: TRBJ1-6
D: NA
length: 14
size: NA
V: TRBV25-1
DNA: TGTGCCAGCAGTGAATCAGGGGCCCCTCGGACCCTCCACTTT
CDR3: CASSESGAPRTLHF

J: TRBJ1-1
D: NA
length: 16
size: NA
V: TRBV5-8
DNA: TGTGCCAGCAGCTTTTCGTCAGGGGACATGAACACTGAAGCTTTCTTT
CDR3: CASSFSSGDMNTEAFF

J: TRBJ1-2
D: TRBD1
length: 15
size: NA
V: TRBV27
DNA: TGTGCCAGCAGTGCCGGGACAGCTCCCGGCTATGGCTACACCTTC
CDR3: CASSAGTAPGYGYTF

J: TRBJ2-5
D: NA
length: 14
size: NA
V: TRBV4-1
DNA: TGCGCCAGCAGCCTGAGTGGGGGGAAAGAGACCCAGTACTTC
CDR3: CASSLSGGKETQYF

J: TRBJ2-1
D: NA
length: 14
size: NA
V: TRBV7-9
DNA: TGTGCCAGCAGCTCGGGGTCTGGGTACAATGAGCAGTTCTTC
CDR3: CASSSGSGYNEQFF

J: TRBJ2-1
D: TRBD2
length: 20
size: NA
V: TRBV4-3
DNA: TGCGCCAGCAGCCAAGTGACTAGCGGGGGGCCTTGGGCCTCCTACAATGAGCAGTTCTTC
CDR3: CASSQVTSGGPWASYNEQFF

J: TRBJ2-4
D: NA
length: 18
size: NA
V: TRBV7-8
DNA: TGTGCCAGCAGCTTAGTAGGATCGGGGGCGGGCGCCAAAAACATTCAGTACTTC
CDR3: CASSLVGSGAGAKNIQYF

J: TRBJ1-2
D: NA
length: 13
size: NA
V: TRBV27
DNA: TGTGCCAGCAGTTTGGGGCGGCTCTATGGCTACACCTTC
CDR3: CASSLGRLYGYTF

J: TRBJ2-5
D: NA
length: 14
size: NA
V: TRBV5-7
DNA: TGTGCCAGCATTCCCAACGCGCGGGTTGAGACCCAGTACTTC
CDR3: CASIPNARVETQYF

J: TRBJ1-3
D: NA
length: 15
size: NA
V: TRBV5-8
DNA: TGTGCCAGCAGCTTGGCCGGGGTCTCTGGAAACACCATATATTTT
CDR3: CASSLAGVSGNTIYF

J: TRBJ1-4
D: NA
length: 14
size: NA
V: TRBV5-1
DNA: TGCGCCAGCAGCCCGGGTGCGACCAATGAAAAACTGTTTTTT
CDR3: CASSPGATNEKLFF

J: TRBJ1-5
D: NA
length: 13
size: NA
V: TRBV19
DNA: TGTGCCAGTAGTACGGAACCCGGACAGCCCCAGCATTTT
CDR3: CASSTEPGQPQHF

J: TRBJ1-1
D: NA
length: 16
size: NA
V: TRBV19
DNA: TGTGCCAGTAGTCACCTCCTTGGGTCCTCGAACACTGAAGCTTTCTTT
CDR3: CASSHLLGSSNTEAFF

J: TRBJ1-2
D: TRBD1
length: 14
size: NA
V: TRBV19
DNA: TGTGCCAGCGGGGAACGGGACAGGACGAATGGCTACACCTTC
CDR3: CASGERDRTNGYTF

J: TRBJ2-7
D: TRBD1
length: 14
size: NA
V: TRBV7-9
DNA: TGTGCCAGCAGCTCCACAGGGGTTTCCTACGAGCAGTACTTC
CDR3: CASSSTGVSYEQYF